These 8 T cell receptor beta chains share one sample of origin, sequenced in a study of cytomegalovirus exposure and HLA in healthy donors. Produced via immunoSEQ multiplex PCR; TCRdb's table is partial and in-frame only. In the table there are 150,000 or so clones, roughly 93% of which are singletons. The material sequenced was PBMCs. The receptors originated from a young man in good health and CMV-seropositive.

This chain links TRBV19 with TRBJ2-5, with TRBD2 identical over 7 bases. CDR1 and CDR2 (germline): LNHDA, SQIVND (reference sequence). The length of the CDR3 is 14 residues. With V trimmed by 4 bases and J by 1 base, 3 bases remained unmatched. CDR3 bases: TGTGCCAGTAGTACCTGGACTAGCCAAGAGACCCAGTACTTC. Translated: CASSTWTSQETQYF.

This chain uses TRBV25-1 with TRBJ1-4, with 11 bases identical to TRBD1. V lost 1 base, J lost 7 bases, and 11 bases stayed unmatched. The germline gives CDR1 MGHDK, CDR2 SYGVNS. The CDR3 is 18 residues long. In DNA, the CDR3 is TGTGCCAGCAGTGAATTGTTAGGACAGGGGGCGGAGACTGAAAAACTGTTTTTT. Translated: CASSELLGQGAETEKLFF.

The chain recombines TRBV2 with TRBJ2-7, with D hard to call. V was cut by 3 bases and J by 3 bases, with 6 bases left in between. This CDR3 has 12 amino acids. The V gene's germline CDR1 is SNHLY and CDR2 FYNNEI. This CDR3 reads CASSERFYEQYF. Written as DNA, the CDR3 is TGTGCCAGCAGTGAGCGGTTCTACGAGCAGTACTTC. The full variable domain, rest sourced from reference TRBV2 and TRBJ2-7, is EPEVTQTPSHQVTQMGQEVILRCVPISNHLYFYWYRQILGQKVEFLVSFYNNEISEKSEIFDDQFSVERPDGSNFTLKIRSTKLEDSAMYFCASSERFYEQYFGPGTRLTVT.

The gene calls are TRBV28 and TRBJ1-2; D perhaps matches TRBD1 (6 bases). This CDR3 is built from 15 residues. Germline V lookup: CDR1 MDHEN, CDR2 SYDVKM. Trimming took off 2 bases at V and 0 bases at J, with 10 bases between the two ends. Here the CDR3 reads CASSLGDNSNYGYTF. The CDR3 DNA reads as TGTGCCAGCAGTTTAGGGGACAATTCTAACTATGGCTACACCTTC.

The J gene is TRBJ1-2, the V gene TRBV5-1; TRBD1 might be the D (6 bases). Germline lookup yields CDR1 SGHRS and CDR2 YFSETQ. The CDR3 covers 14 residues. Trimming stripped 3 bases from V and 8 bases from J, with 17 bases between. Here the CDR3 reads CASSSWDTEGGYTF. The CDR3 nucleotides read TGCGCCAGCAGCTCGTGGGACACCGAGGGAGGCTACACCTTC.

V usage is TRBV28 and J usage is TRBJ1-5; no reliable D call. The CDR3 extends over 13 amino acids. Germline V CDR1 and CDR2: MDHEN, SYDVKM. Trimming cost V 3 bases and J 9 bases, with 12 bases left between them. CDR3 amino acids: CASSFQVEGPQHF. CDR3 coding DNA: TGTGCCAGCAGTTTCCAGGTAGAGGGGCCCCAGCATTTT.

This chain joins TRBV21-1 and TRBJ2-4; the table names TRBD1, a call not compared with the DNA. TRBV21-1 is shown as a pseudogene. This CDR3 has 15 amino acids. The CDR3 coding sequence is TGTGCCAGCATTCGGGACAGGTTCGCCAAAAACATTCAGTACTTC. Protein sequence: CASIRDRFAKNIQYF.

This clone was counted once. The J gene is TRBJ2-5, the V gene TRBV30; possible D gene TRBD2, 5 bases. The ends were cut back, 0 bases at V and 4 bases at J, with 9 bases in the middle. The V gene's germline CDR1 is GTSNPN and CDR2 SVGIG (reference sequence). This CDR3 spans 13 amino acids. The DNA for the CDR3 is TGTGCCTGGAGTGTGGGAGAGGGAGAGACCCAGTACTTC. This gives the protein CAWSVGEGETQYF.